The T cell receptor (beta chain) under discussion was sequenced for a study of blood T cells in healthy people across ages. The study, taken as a whole, reports: TCR beta diversity per million T cells fell roughly linearly with age.

Primed by a sample-barcoded 5' primer and a J-beta primer mix, a second PCR proceeded for about 6 to 12 cycles. TCRdb redid the calling of the 5' RACE reads with MiXCR, one entry per CDR3 protein. The table shows 750,000 or so distinct CDR3 sequences, with roughly 25% occurring only once. CDR3 length: 16 amino acids. The germline gives CDR1 ENHRY, CDR2 SYGVKD. The ends lost 5 bases at V and 4 bases at J; junction bases unmatched: 10. In its sample, this clonotype was seen once. The antigen is undetermined. The same data also went into a second study, on T cells of mothers and their children.

The receptor comes from a boy younger than 18 in good health. This chain uses TRBV10-3 with TRBJ2-1, with TRBD2 identical over 8 bases. Sequenced sample: blood. Written as DNA, the CDR3 is TGTGCCATCAGTCTGACTGAGCGGGAGTCGTACAATGAGCAGTTCTTC. Its translation is CAISLTERESYNEQFF.